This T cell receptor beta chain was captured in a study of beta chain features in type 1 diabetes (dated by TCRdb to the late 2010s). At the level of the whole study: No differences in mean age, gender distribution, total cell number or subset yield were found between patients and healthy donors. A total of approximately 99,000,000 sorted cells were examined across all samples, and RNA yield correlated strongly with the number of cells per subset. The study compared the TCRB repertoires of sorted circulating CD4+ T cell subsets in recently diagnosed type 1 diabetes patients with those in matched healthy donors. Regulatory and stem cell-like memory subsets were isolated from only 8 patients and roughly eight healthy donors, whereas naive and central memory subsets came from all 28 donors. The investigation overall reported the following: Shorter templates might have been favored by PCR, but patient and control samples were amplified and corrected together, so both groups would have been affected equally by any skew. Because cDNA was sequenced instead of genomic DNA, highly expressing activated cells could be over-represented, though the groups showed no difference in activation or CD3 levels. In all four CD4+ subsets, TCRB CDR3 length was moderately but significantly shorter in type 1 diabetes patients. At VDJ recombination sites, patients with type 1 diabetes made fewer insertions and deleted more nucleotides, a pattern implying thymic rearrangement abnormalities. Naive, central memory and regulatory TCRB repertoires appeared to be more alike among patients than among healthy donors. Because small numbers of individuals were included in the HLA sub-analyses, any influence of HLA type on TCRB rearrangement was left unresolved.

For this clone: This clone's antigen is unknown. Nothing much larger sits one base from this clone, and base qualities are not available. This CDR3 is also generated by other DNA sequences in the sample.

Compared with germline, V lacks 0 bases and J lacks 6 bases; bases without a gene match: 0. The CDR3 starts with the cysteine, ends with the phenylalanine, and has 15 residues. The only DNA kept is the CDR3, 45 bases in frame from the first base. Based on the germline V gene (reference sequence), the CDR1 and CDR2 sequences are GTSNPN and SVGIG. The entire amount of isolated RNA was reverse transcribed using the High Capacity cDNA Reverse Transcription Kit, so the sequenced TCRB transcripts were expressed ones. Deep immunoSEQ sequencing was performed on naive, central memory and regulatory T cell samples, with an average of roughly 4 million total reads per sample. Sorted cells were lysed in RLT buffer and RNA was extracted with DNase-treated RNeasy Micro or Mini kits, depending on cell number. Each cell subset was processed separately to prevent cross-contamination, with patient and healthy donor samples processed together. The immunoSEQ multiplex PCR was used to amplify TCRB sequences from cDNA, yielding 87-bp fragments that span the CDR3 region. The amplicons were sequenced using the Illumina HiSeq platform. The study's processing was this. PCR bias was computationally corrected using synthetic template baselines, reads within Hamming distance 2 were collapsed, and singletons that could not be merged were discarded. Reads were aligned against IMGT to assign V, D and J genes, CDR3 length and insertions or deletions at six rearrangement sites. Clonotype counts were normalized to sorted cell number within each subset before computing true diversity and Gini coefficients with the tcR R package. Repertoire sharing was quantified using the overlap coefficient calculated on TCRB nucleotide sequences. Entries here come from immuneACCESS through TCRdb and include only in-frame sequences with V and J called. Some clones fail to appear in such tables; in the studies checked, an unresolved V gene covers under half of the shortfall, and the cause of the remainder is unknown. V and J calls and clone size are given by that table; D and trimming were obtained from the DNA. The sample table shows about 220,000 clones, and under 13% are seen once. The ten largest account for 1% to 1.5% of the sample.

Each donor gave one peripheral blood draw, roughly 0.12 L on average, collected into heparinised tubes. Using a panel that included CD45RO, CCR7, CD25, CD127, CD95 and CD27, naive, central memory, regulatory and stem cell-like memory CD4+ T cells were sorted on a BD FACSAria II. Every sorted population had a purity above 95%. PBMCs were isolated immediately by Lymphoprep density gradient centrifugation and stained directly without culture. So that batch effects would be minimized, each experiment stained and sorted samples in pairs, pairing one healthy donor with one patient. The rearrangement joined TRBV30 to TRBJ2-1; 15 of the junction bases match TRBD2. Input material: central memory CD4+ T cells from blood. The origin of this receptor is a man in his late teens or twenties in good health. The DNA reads TGTGCCTGGAGTGTGGGACTAGCGGGAGGCAATGAGCAGTTCTTC. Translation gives CAWSVGLAGGNEQFF.